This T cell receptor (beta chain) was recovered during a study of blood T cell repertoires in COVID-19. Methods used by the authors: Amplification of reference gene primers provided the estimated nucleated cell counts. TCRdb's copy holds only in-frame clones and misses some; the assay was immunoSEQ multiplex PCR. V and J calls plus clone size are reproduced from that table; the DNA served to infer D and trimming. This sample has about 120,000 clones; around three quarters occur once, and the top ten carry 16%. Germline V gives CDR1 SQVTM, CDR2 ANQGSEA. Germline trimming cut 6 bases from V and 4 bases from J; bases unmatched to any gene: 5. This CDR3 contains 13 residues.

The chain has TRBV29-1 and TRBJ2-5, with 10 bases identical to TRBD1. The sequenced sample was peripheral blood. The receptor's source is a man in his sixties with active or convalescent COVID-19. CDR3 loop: CSVARDRGETQYF. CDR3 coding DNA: TGCAGCGTCGCCCGGGACAGGGGAGAGACCCAGTACTTC.